This TCR beta chain was observed in a study of T cell repertoires in cytomegalovirus infection. Trimming took 5 bases from V and 5 from J, leaving 17 bases between them. There are 15 residues in the CDR3. Per germline, CDR1 SGHVS and CDR2 FNYEAQ. From the reads, TCRdb called clonotypes with MiXCR, one entry per CDR3 protein. The sample lists hundreds of thousands of distinct CDR3 sequences, more than 25% occurring once. About this clonotype itself: As yet, its antigen is unknown.

The V and J genes are TRBV7-6 and TRBJ2-3; possibly TRBD1 for D (6 bases). The receptor was derived from a human donor in good health (CMV status not recorded). Some clones in this sample may be carry-over from other donors' samples. Sequencing used cultured CD8+ T cells from PBMCs, obtained from culture after CMV antigen stimulation. The CDR3 nucleotides are TGTGCCAGCAGCCCGGTGGGGGCAGAGGGAGATACGCAGTATTTT. It translates to CASSPVGAEGDTQYF. The full variable domain, rest sourced from reference TRBV7-6 and TRBJ2-3, is GAGVSQSPRYKVTKRGQDVALRCDPISGHVSLYWYRQALGQGPEFLTYFNYEAQQDKSGLPNDRFSAERPEGSISTLTIQRTEQRDSAMYRCASSPVGAEGDTQYFGPGTRLTVL.